These 20 T cell receptor beta chains were sequenced from one sample in a study of cytomegalovirus exposure and HLA in healthy donors. 13 Jbeta primers and 60 Vbeta primers were used for the PCR. Measured with immunoSEQ multiplex PCR; TCRdb has only the in-frame clones, and not every one. The sample has about 98,000 clones, around two thirds seen once. The source material was PBMCs. These receptors were obtained from a male donor in good health and CMV-seronegative.

The chain is built from TRBV13 and TRBJ2-1; 8 bases align to TRBD1. V was pared by 2 bases and J by 8 bases, with 8 bases of the junction left unmatched. Germline V gene lookup returns CDR1 PRHDT and CDR2 FYEKMQ (reference sequence). This CDR3 is built from 15 residues. The CDR3 spells CASSLLLDREDEQFF. CDR3 bases: TGTGCCAGCAGCTTACTACTGGACAGGGAAGATGAGCAGTTCTTC.

The chain joins TRBV4-3 to TRBJ2-3, with D tentatively TRBD1 (6 bases). The CDR3 loop spans 15 amino acids. Trimming removed 0 bases from V and 6 bases from J, with 13 bases in between. Germline loops: CDR1 LGHNA, CDR2 YSLEER. The CDR3 is CASSQDGQGFDTQYF. In DNA form, the CDR3 reads TGCGCCAGCAGCCAAGATGGCCAGGGGTTCGATACGCAGTATTTT.

Details on this clone: The sample carries other DNA sequences with the same CDR3. The chain carries TRBV18 and TRBJ2-7; 13 bases match TRBD2. The CDR3 covers 14 residues. The J segment lost 5 bases and the V segment lost 3 bases, leaving 1 base of the junction unmatched. Looked up from germline, CDR1 is KGHSH and CDR2 is LQKENI. DNA of the CDR3: TGTGCCAGCTCACCCGGACTAGCGGGAGACGAGCAGTACTTC. This encodes CASSPGLAGDEQYF. The whole variable domain, remainder taken from reference TRBV18 and TRBJ2-7, is NAGVMQNPRHLVRRRGQEARLRCSPMKGHSHVYWYRQLPEEGLKFMVYLQKENIIDESGMPKERFSAEFPKEGPSILRIQQVVRGDSAAYFCASSPGLAGDEQYFGPGTRLTVT.

The CDR3: CASSIRGAHYGYTF. The CDR3 DNA reads TGCGCCAGCAGCATCCGGGGGGCCCACTATGGCTACACCTTC. The chain links TRBV5-1 to TRBJ1-2; possible D gene TRBD1, 6 bases. The CDR3 is made up of 14 amino acids. The germline V gene has CDR1 SGHRS and CDR2 YFSETQ. Trimming removed 4 bases from V and 3 bases from J, with 13 bases in between.

The chain joins TRBV4-2 to TRBJ2-1; a weak D match, TRBD2 (6 bases). V shed 0 bases and J shed 5 bases, with 11 bases lying between them. From germline, CDR1 is LGHNA and CDR2 YNFKEQ. The CDR3 is 15 amino acids. CDR3 protein: CASSQEGTRDNEQFF. In nucleotides, the CDR3 is TGTGCCAGCAGCCAAGAAGGGACTCGCGACAATGAGCAGTTCTTC.

This clone was seen a handful of times. V usage is TRBV29-1 and J usage is TRBJ2-7, with TRBD1 matching over 8 bases. V lost 1 base, J lost 4 bases, and 3 bases stayed unmatched. The germline gives CDR1 SQVTM, CDR2 ANQGSEA. The CDR3 contains 13 residues. CDR3 amino acids: CSVEGTGLYEQYF. The CDR3 coding sequence is TGCAGCGTTGAAGGGACAGGGCTTTACGAGCAGTACTTC.

The chain uses TRBV30 and TRBJ2-1, with TRBD2 matching 16 bases. The CDR3 contains 17 residues. Germline V gives CDR1 GTSNPN, CDR2 SVGIG (reference sequence). V was pared by 2 bases and J by 2 bases, with 3 bases of the junction left unmatched. CDR3 in DNA: TGTGCCTGGAGTACCGGGACTAGCGGGAGGGCCTACAATGAGCAGTTCTTC. It translates to CAWSTGTSGRAYNEQFF.

The gene calls are TRBV18 and TRBJ1-2; 7 positions agree with TRBD1. V shed 3 bases and J 3 bases; nucleotides not matched to a gene: 1. This CDR3 has 13 residues. Germline V CDR1 and CDR2: KGHSH, LQKENI. The CDR3 DNA is TGTGCCAGCTCACCGGGACAGCACTATGGCTACACCTTC. Amino acids: CASSPGQHYGYTF.

The chain combines TRBV6-1 with TRBJ1-5; 8 nucleotides line up with TRBD1. The germline gives CDR1 MNHNS, CDR2 SASEGT. CDR3 length: 14 residues. The ends lost 5 bases at V and 7 bases at J; junction bases unmatched: 7. The CDR3 nucleotides read TGTGCCAGCAGTCGGCAGGGGGCGGAACAGCCCCAGCATTTT. Amino acids: CASSRQGAEQPQHF.

CDR3 region: CASSIGAGVRNEQFF. CDR3 sequence (DNA): TGTGCCAGTAGTATCGGAGCGGGAGTCCGAAATGAGCAGTTCTTC. V usage is TRBV19 and J usage is TRBJ2-1; 8 nucleotides align to TRBD2. After removal of 3 bases from V and 7 bases from J, the junction contained 8 bases not matched to a gene. Looked up from germline, CDR1 is LNHDA and CDR2 is SQIVND (reference sequence). There are 15 residues in the CDR3.

The chain is built from TRBV27 and TRBJ2-2, with D possibly TRBD2 on 6 matching bases. Germline CDR1 reads MNHEY; CDR2 reads SMNVEV (reference sequence). Trimming shortened V by 6 bases and J by 0 bases, and 11 bases separated the two germline ends. CDR3 size: 15 residues. CDR3 in amino acids: CASRMGGTNTGELFF. In nucleotides, the CDR3 is TGTGCCAGCAGAATGGGCGGGACGAACACCGGGGAGCTGTTTTTT.

The J gene is TRBJ2-7, the V gene TRBV4-2; 7 positions match TRBD1. CDR3 length equals 13 residues. V gave up 3 bases and J gave up 4 bases; unmatched junction bases: 3. CDR1 LGHNA and CDR2 YNFKEQ come from the germline V gene. The CDR3 DNA reads as TGTGCCAGCAGCCAGACAGGGATGTACGAGCAGTACTTC. As protein: CASSQTGMYEQYF.

The rearrangement links TRBV27 to TRBJ1-1; 8 bases line up with TRBD1. V shed 3 bases and J 4 bases; nucleotides not matched to a gene: 4. The CDR3 covers 14 residues. Looked up from germline, CDR1 is MNHEY and CDR2 is SMNVEV (reference sequence). In DNA form, the CDR3 reads TGTGCCAGCAGTTTTTGGGACAGGAGCACTGAAGCTTTCTTT. This gives the protein CASSFWDRSTEAFF.

The J gene is TRBJ2-7, the V gene TRBV27; 7 positions agree with TRBD2. With 1 base clipped from V and 3 bases from J, the junction kept 6 bases outside the gene matches. Germline CDR1 and CDR2: MNHEY and SMNVEV (reference sequence). The length of the CDR3 is 15 residues. CDR3 bases: TGTGCCAGCAGTTTATATTCAGGGACTATCTACGAGCAGTACTTC. This codes for CASSLYSGTIYEQYF.

The J gene is TRBJ1-1, the V gene TRBV19, with 10 bases matching TRBD1. CDR1 and CDR2 from the germline V gene are LNHDA and SQIVND (reference sequence). With V trimmed by 5 bases and J by 1 base, 4 bases remained unmatched. This CDR3 has 15 residues. The CDR3 bases are TGTGCCAGTAGTCCGGGGGACAGGGGGAACACTGAAGCTTTCTTT. It translates to CASSPGDRGNTEAFF.

The chain has TRBV6-6 and TRBJ1-2; 11 bases fit TRBD1. Per the germline V gene, CDR1 is MNHNY and CDR2 is SVGAGI (reference sequence). The CDR3 has 13 residues. The V gene end was trimmed by 5 bases and the J gene end by 8 bases; junction bases not matched to a gene: 4. CDR3 loop: CASSTGQGDGYTF. The CDR3 DNA sequence: TGTGCCAGCAGTACGGGACAGGGGGACGGCTACACCTTC.

This clone appeared a few times. V is TRBV11-2 and J is TRBJ2-5, with D possibly TRBD1 on 5 matching bases. Trimming left V 3 bases short and J 3 bases short, with 14 bases between. CDR1 and CDR2 from the germline V gene are SGHAT and FQNNGV. This CDR3 has 15 residues. The CDR3, as DNA: TGTGCCAGCAGCTTCACACCCGACAGCAAAGAGACCCAGTACTTC. This sequence encodes CASSFTPDSKETQYF.

The chain carries TRBV9 and TRBJ2-3, with D perhaps matching TRBD2 (7 bases). V lost 4 bases, J lost 1 base, and 16 bases lay in between. Germline CDR1 SGDLS, CDR2 YYNGEE. The CDR3 contains 16 residues. CDR3 amino acids: CASSTEGGLGTDTQYF. The CDR3 DNA reads as TGTGCCAGCAGCACCGAGGGGGGGTTAGGCACAGATACGCAGTATTTT.

V and J are TRBV29-1 and TRBJ2-1, with 10 bases fitting TRBD2. The V segment lost 7 bases and the J segment 0 bases; nucleotides outside the gene matches: 6. CDR1 and CDR2 from the germline V gene are SQVTM and ANQGSEA. This CDR3 spans 15 amino acids. The CDR3 region has the DNA TGCAGCGCCCGACTAGCGGGTACCTCCTACAATGAGCAGTTCTTC. Residues: CSARLAGTSYNEQFF.

This clone has a handful of counts. The V gene is TRBV19, the J gene TRBJ2-1, with 7 nucleotides matching TRBD2. The CDR3 consists of 13 residues. CDR1 LNHDA and CDR2 SQIVND come from the germline V gene (reference sequence). V was clipped by 7 bases and J by 4 bases; unmatched bases: 4. CDR3: CASTVGGYNEQFF. The CDR3 DNA reads as TGTGCCAGTACTGTGGGAGGGTACAATGAGCAGTTCTTC. The whole variable domain, remainder taken from reference TRBV19 and TRBJ2-1, is DGGITQSPKYLFRKEGQNVTLSCEQNLNHDAMYWYRQDPGQGLRLIYYSQIVNDFQKGDIAEGYSVSREKKESFPLTVTSAQKNPTAFYLCASTVGGYNEQFFGPGTRLTVL.